The 10 T cell receptor beta chains presented below share a single source sample, sequenced in a study of cytomegalovirus exposure and HLA in healthy donors. A multiplex PCR was run with 60 Vbeta primers and 13 Jbeta primers. Using immunoSEQ multiplex PCR, the repertoire was profiled, and TCRdb retains in-frame clones only, with some absent. The profile covers roughly 160,000 clones, with about 80% appearing a single time and 2.1% taken by the ten largest. Sequenced material: PBMCs. These receptors originate from a middle-aged man in good health and CMV-seronegative.

To note about this clone: The junction does not match germline at one end; this may be a read error. The CDR3 protein is CSSSLGGSGNQPQHF. CDR3 bases: TGTTCCAGCAGCTTAGGGGGCTCGGGCAATCAGCCCCAGCATTTT. The V gene is TRBV7-9, the J gene TRBJ1-5, with TRBD1 matching over 7 bases. Germline V lookup: CDR1 SEHNR, CDR2 FQNEAQ (reference sequence). This CDR3 region has 15 residues.

The chain is built from TRBV28 and TRBJ1-2; D remains unclear. The CDR3 runs 13 residues. V gave up 6 bases and J gave up 10 bases, with 18 bases separating them. Germline CDR1 is MDHEN and CDR2 is SYDVKM. CDR3 in DNA: TGTGCCAGCAGGTCCCAGGTGAGAGACCCCTACACCTTC. This translates into CASRSQVRDPYTF.

The chain combines TRBV5-1 with TRBJ2-3; 9 bases are shared with TRBD2. The CDR3 spans 15 residues. V dropped 2 bases and J dropped 2; count of bases not matched to a gene: 3. Germline values: CDR1 SGHRS, CDR2 YFSETQ. CDR3 sequence reads: CASSFPSGTTDTQYF. The CDR3 bases are TGCGCCAGCAGCTTCCCTAGCGGGACCACAGATACGCAGTATTTT.

The chain is built from TRBV5-4 and TRBJ2-5, with D possibly matching TRBD2 (5 bases). With 5 bases removed from V and 0 bases from J, the gap between germline ends came to 14 bases. Germline V gene sequence: CDR1 SGHNT, CDR2 YYREEE (reference sequence). CDR3 length: 15 residues. The CDR3 loop reads CASRAGNSYQETQYF. The DNA of the CDR3 is TGTGCCAGCAGAGCCGGGAACTCGTACCAAGAGACCCAGTACTTC.

In regard to this clone: A read error may produce the germline difference seen at one junction end. The genes are TRBV6-1 and TRBJ2-2; 8 bases fit TRBD2. The germline V gene encodes CDR1 MNHNS and CDR2 SASEGT. The CDR3 is 15 residues long. DNA of the CDR3: TGTGCCAGCAGGGAAGGGACTAGTACTCCCGGGGAGCTGTTTTTT. This translates into CASREGTSTPGELFF.

This clone occurred once. This chain's CDR3 is CASSLNSWAKNIQYF. The DNA for the CDR3 is TGTGCCAGCAGCCTAAACTCTTGGGCCAAAAACATTCAGTACTTC. The chain is built from TRBV2 and TRBJ2-4; no definite D call. Trimming pared 6 bases from V and 1 base from J, leaving 13 bases between. Looked up from germline, CDR1 is SNHLY and CDR2 is FYNNEI. CDR3 length: 15 amino acids.

The chain is built from TRBV6-4 and TRBJ2-5; possible D gene TRBD2, 5 bases. From germline, CDR1 is MRHNA and CDR2 SNTAGT. This CDR3 region has 13 residues. The V gene lost 2 bases and the J gene lost 7 bases, with 11 bases spanning the gap. CDR3 region: CASSDNPGGTQYF. The CDR3, as DNA: TGTGCCAGCAGTGACAACCCCGGAGGGACCCAGTACTTC.

The rearrangement uses TRBV7-2 and TRBJ2-3, with 8 nucleotides matching TRBD1. CDR1 and CDR2 from the germline V gene are SGHTA and FQGNSA. CDR3 length: 15 amino acids. V dropped 4 bases and J dropped 3; count of bases not matched to a gene: 6. The CDR3 protein is CASSSRGLGTDTQYF. In DNA form, the CDR3 reads TGTGCCAGCAGCTCCAGGGGGCTTGGGACAGATACGCAGTATTTT.

This clone turned up a few times. V usage is TRBV19 and J usage is TRBJ2-1, with D possibly matching TRBD1 (5 bases). Per the germline V gene, CDR1 is LNHDA and CDR2 is SQIVND (reference sequence). The V and J ends lost 5 bases and 9 bases respectively, with 14 bases between them. The CDR3 has 13 residues. For the CDR3, the DNA is TGTGCCAGTAGTCAGGGCAGGGATACTGAGCAGTTCTTC. Translated, it gives CASSQGRDTEQFF.

The chain employs TRBV19 and TRBJ2-5; 8 nucleotides line up with TRBD1. With 5 bases clipped from V and 13 bases from J, the junction kept 6 bases outside the gene matches. Germline V lookup: CDR1 LNHDA, CDR2 SQIVND (reference sequence). The length of the CDR3 is 11 residues. The CDR3 DNA reads as TGTGCCAGTAGTTTGGACAGGGTTTGGTACTTC. Translating gives CASSLDRVWYF.